The 9 T cell receptor beta chains presented below share a single source sample, sequenced in a study of CD8+ T cells in alopecia areata. RNA extraction was followed by reverse transcription into cDNA, which acted as the sequencing template. Sequencing was performed with immunoSEQ multiplex PCR; in TCRdb, only in-frame clones are kept and a portion is missing. Seen here are around 140,000 clones, about 90% observed once, and the top ten hold about 15%. The input for sequencing was CD8+ T cells sorted from blood, taken at week 0. The receptors stem from a human donor with alopecia areata.

The V and J genes are TRBV30 and TRBJ2-5; TRBD1 matches 10 bases. The DNA end favors TRBJ2-7, so the J call may be wrong. Germline V lookup: CDR1 GTSNPN, CDR2 SVGIG (reference sequence). The CDR3 contains 15 residues. CDR3 sequence reads: CAWSEGGQGGYEQYF. The CDR3 bases are TGTGCCTGGAGTGAGGGAGGACAGGGGGGCTACGAGCAGTACTTC.

The gene calls are TRBV27 and TRBJ2-1, with 7 bases matching TRBD2. CDR3 length: 15 residues. The V segment lost 5 bases and the J segment 0 bases; nucleotides outside the gene matches: 4. Germline CDR1 is MNHEY and CDR2 is SMNVEV (reference sequence). CDR3 sequence (DNA): TGTGCCAGCAGTGTGAGCGGGGTCTCCTACAATGAGCAGTTCTTC. The encoded protein is CASSVSGVSYNEQFF.

The chain combines TRBV7-9 with TRBJ2-3, with D possibly matching TRBD2 (5 bases). This CDR3 is built from 14 residues. From germline, CDR1 is SEHNR and CDR2 FQNEAQ (reference sequence). V gave up 4 bases and J gave up 2 bases, with 10 bases separating them. The CDR3 DNA is TGTGCCAGCAGCTCAAGCGGAACCACAGATACGCAGTATTTT. Amino acid sequence: CASSSSGTTDTQYF.

V is TRBV23-1 and J is TRBJ1-2; 7 nucleotides align to TRBD1. TRBV23-1 is an open reading frame, and its role is uncertain. The CDR3 consists of 18 residues. The V segment lost 7 bases and the J segment 4 bases; nucleotides outside the gene matches: 21. For the CDR3, the DNA is TGCGCCAGCACTTCTCAACGCCCGTCAACAGGGGAGATCTATGGCTACACCTTC. Its protein product is CASTSQRPSTGEIYGYTF.

Concerning this clone itself: The same CDR3 arises from other DNA sequences in this sample as well. The J gene is TRBJ2-1, the V gene TRBV13; no definite D call. Deletions cut 0 bases from V and 9 bases from J, with 15 bases between. The CDR3 spans 15 residues. Germline CDR1 and CDR2: PRHDT and FYEKMQ (reference sequence). CDR3 sequence: CASSLGILGISEQFF. DNA for the CDR3: TGTGCCAGCAGCTTAGGCATTCTGGGAATTTCTGAGCAGTTCTTC.

The chain recombines TRBV4-2 with TRBJ2-1, with 7 bases matching TRBD1. This CDR3 contains 16 residues. J was trimmed by 1 base and V by 4 bases; bases with no gene match: 7. Germline lookup yields CDR1 LGHNA and CDR2 YNFKEQ. The CDR3 DNA is TGTGCCAGCAGCCTTGGACAGGCGCCGTCCTACAATGAGCAGTTCTTC. Its translation: CASSLGQAPSYNEQFF.

This clone was picked up one time. The V gene is TRBV7-9, the J gene TRBJ2-5; the D is unclear. The J call may be incorrect, as the DNA end agrees better with TRBJ2-7. This CDR3 comprises 11 residues. The germline V gene encodes CDR1 SEHNR and CDR2 FQNEAQ (reference sequence). CDR3 in amino acids: CATSSSYEQYF. CDR3 nucleotide sequence: TGTGCCACCTCGAGCTCCTACGAGCAGTACTTC.

This chain links TRBV4-1 with TRBJ2-3; 7 nucleotides line up with TRBD1. Germline values: CDR1 MGHRA, CDR2 YSYEKL. CDR3 length: 14 amino acids. V was pared by 5 bases and J by 6 bases, with 8 bases of the junction left unmatched. In DNA, the CDR3 is TGCGCCAGCAGCTCGGGACAGAGAAAGGATACGCAGTATTTT. It yields the protein CASSSGQRKDTQYF.

This clone was counted once. This chain links TRBV7-6 with TRBJ2-7; no clear D. Per germline, CDR1 SGHVS and CDR2 FNYEAQ. This CDR3 contains 16 residues. V was clipped by 2 bases and J by 0 bases, with 14 bases between them. In DNA, the CDR3 is TGTGCCAGCAGCTTATCAGACGGAGACTTCTCCTACGAGCAGTACTTC. Translation gives CASSLSDGDFSYEQYF.